Each of the 26 T cell receptor beta chains below was sequenced from the same sample in a study of T-cell memory formation after mild COVID-19. MiXCR was run by TCRdb on the 5' RACE reads, yielding one entry per CDR3 protein. The sample has more than 300,000 distinct CDR3 sequences, 14% seen once. Material for sequencing was PBMCs or a T cell subset sorted from them (not recorded which). The origin of the receptors is a man younger than 35 who had mild COVID-19 (a few samples of this study predate the infection). Cell type and time point are not known.

The table lists this clonotype with a few counts. The rearrangement links TRBV7-2 to TRBJ2-5; 7 bases are a match to TRBD2. The CDR3 is 16 amino acids. The germline V gene encodes CDR1 SGHTA and CDR2 FQGNSA. The junction had 12 bases not matched to a gene; V was cut back by 5 bases and J by 3 bases. The CDR3 region has the DNA TGTGCCAGCAGCCCACCATTTGCGGGGGAGAAAGAGACCCAGTACTTC. Translating gives CASSPPFAGEKETQYF.

This clonotype was seen a handful of times. V usage is TRBV4-3 and J usage is TRBJ2-1; 10 nucleotides align to TRBD2. Germline loops: CDR1 LGHNA, CDR2 YSLEER. This CDR3 has 16 amino acids. The ends lost 1 base at V and 5 bases at J; junction bases unmatched: 5. The CDR3 DNA reads as TGCGCCAGCAGCCAAGGAGCGGGGGGGCCGAACAATGAGCAGTTCTTC. Translation gives CASSQGAGGPNNEQFF.

This clonotype showed up many times. The J gene is TRBJ1-1, the V gene TRBV7-3; D is possibly TRBD1 (5 bases). The germline V gene encodes CDR1 SGHTA and CDR2 FQGTGA. The CDR3 loop spans 13 amino acids. V was shortened by 5 bases and J by 5 bases, with 12 bases between the two germline ends. The CDR3 spells CASSHDRWTEAFF. In DNA form, the CDR3 reads TGTGCCAGCAGCCACGACAGATGGACTGAAGCTTTCTTT.

In its sample, this clonotype was seen a few times. The genes are TRBV7-9 and TRBJ2-2; no firm D call. The V gene lost 6 bases and the J gene lost 4 bases, with 15 bases spanning the gap. The CDR3 sequence is 15 residues long. Germline CDR1 is SEHNR and CDR2 is FQNEAQ (reference sequence). The CDR3 spells CASSSRTPITGELFF. The CDR3, as DNA: TGTGCCAGCAGTTCACGTACCCCGATCACCGGGGAGCTGTTTTTT.

This sequence joins TRBV6-1 and TRBJ2-1, with TRBD2 matching over 9 bases. CDR3 length: 16 amino acids. Germline V gene sequence: CDR1 MNHNS, CDR2 SASEGT. V was pared by 2 bases and J by 1 base, with 3 bases of the junction left unmatched. DNA of the CDR3: TGTGCCAGCAGTGAATCCGCGGGGGGGTCCTACAATGAGCAGTTCTTC. This codes for CASSESAGGSYNEQFF.

This clonotype was counted many times. This rearrangement joins TRBV5-1 to TRBJ2-7; 10 positions agree with TRBD1. This CDR3 has 14 residues. The trim removed 7 bases at V and 6 bases at J, leaving 10 bases unmatched. Germline CDR1 reads SGHRS; CDR2 reads YFSETQ. The CDR3 loop reads CASGETGGLSEQYF. Here the CDR3 DNA reads TGCGCCAGCGGCGAGACAGGGGGCCTGAGCGAGCAGTACTTC.

The CDR3 here is CASSGTVGQYF. CDR3 bases: TGTGCCAGCAGTGGGACAGTTGGGCAGTATTTT. This chain links TRBV4-2 with TRBJ2-3, with 7 bases identical to TRBD1. Unmatched junction bases numbered 5, after V lost 6 bases and J lost 11 bases. The CDR3 extends over 11 amino acids. CDR1 and CDR2 (germline): LGHNA, YNFKEQ.

V gene TRBV5-1 combines with J gene TRBJ1-1, with a weak D call TRBD1 (6 bases). Germline V CDR1 and CDR2: SGHRS, YFSETQ. The ends were cut back, 0 bases at V and 11 bases at J, with 14 bases in the middle. The CDR3 has 13 amino acids. In nucleotides, the CDR3 is TGCGCCAGCAGCTTGGTCGGGGGCCTCGAGGCTTTCTTT. Amino acid sequence: CASSLVGGLEAFF.

This clonotype has at least ten counts. The genes are TRBV5-1 and TRBJ2-5; D ambiguous. The CDR3 contains 13 residues. Germline CDR1 and CDR2: SGHRS and YFSETQ. The V end lost 0 bases, the J end lost 3 bases, and 6 bases lay between the germline ends. CDR3 nucleotides: TGCGCCAGCAGCTTGGATGTCGAAGAGACCCAGTACTTC. Residues: CASSLDVEETQYF.

The J gene is TRBJ2-3, the V gene TRBV7-9; the D gene is possibly TRBD2 (6 bases). Germline CDR1 is SEHNR and CDR2 is FQNEAQ (reference sequence). The ends were cut back, 1 base at V and 4 bases at J, with 21 bases in the middle. The CDR3 totals 18 residues. CDR3 DNA sequence: TGTGCCAGCAGCTTAGAGACTCGGAGGGACCTTCATCCAGATACGCAGTATTTT. As protein: CASSLETRRDLHPDTQYF.

This clonotype was detected a few times. The chain combines TRBV5-1 with TRBJ2-7; 9 nucleotides align to TRBD1. Germline loops: CDR1 SGHRS, CDR2 YFSETQ. With V trimmed by 4 bases and J by 7 bases, 6 bases remained unmatched. CDR3 length: 13 residues. The CDR3 DNA reads TGCGCCAGCAGCAACAGGGGGCCCCCGGAGCAGTACTTC. Its protein is CASSNRGPPEQYF.

The chain combines TRBV5-1 with TRBJ2-7; 8 bases match TRBD1. The germline V gene has CDR1 SGHRS and CDR2 YFSETQ. The CDR3 is 12 amino acids. V lost 4 bases and J lost 6; bases outside the gene matches: 3. The CDR3 nucleotides read TGCGCCAGCAGCCTCGACAGGGGCGAGCAGTACGTC. Translated: CASSLDRGEQYV.

This clonotype was seen a few times. The CDR3 coding sequence is TGTGCCAGCAGCTTGGGGGGGGGAGACCACACGTTGAATGAGCAGTTCTTC. Protein product: CASSLGGGDHTLNEQFF. The rearrangement links TRBV5-4 to TRBJ2-1, with TRBD2 matching 7 bases. V was pared by 0 bases and J by 7 bases, with 13 bases of the junction left unmatched. CDR3 length equals 17 residues. The germline V gene encodes CDR1 SGHNT and CDR2 YYREEE (reference sequence).

This clonotype has just a few counts. The genes are TRBV14 and TRBJ2-4; TRBD1 agrees at 7 bases. Trimming cost V 5 bases and J 9 bases; bases outside gene matches: 10. The CDR3 runs 14 residues. Germline CDR1 is SGHDN and CDR2 is FVKESK. The CDR3 protein is CASSSMLAGGIQYF. CDR3 nucleotides: TGTGCCAGCAGCTCCATGCTAGCAGGGGGCATTCAGTACTTC.

This clonotype was detected only a few times. The chain links TRBV29-1 to TRBJ1-2, with a tentative D call TRBD1 (6 bases). V dropped 4 bases and J dropped 4 bases, with 10 bases sitting between them. Germline V lookup: CDR1 SQVTM, CDR2 ANQGSEA. The CDR3 consists of 12 residues. The chain's CDR3 is CSVGVGGYGYTF. DNA for the CDR3: TGCAGCGTTGGAGTAGGGGGCTATGGCTACACCTTC.

Only a few counts were recorded for this clonotype. The chain is built from TRBV9 and TRBJ1-2; possibly TRBD1 for D (5 bases). The CDR3 covers 15 residues. V shed 3 bases and J shed 4 bases, with 16 bases lying between them. CDR1 is SGDLS and CDR2 is YYNGEE in the germline V gene. The CDR3, as DNA: TGTGCCAGCAGCGCGCCGGGGCCCACCGGCTATGGCTACACCTTC. Encoded protein: CASSAPGPTGYGYTF.

This clonotype was detected ten times or more. The gene calls are TRBV20-1 and TRBJ1-1; D ambiguous. Germline CDR1 and CDR2: DFQATT and SNEGSKA (reference sequence). CDR3 length: 10 amino acids. Trimming removed 1 base at V and 10 bases at J, with 7 bases between. The CDR3 region has the DNA TGCAGTGCTAGAGTAGTTACAGCTTTCTTT. It specifies CSARVVTAFF.

The CDR3 sequence: CAIRGQGNVSPLHF. The DNA for the CDR3 is TGTGCCATCAGGGGACAGGGGAACGTATCACCCCTCCACTTT. The V call is TRBV10-3, the J call TRBJ1-6; 10 bases agree with TRBD1. Germline lookup yields CDR1 ENHRY and CDR2 SYGVKD. J lost 10 bases, V lost 6 bases, and 6 bases had no gene match. The CDR3 runs to 14 residues.

In its sample, this clonotype was seen many times. This chain joins TRBV7-8 and TRBJ2-1, with D possibly being TRBD2 (5 bases). In germline, CDR1 is SGHVS, CDR2 FQNEAQ. Trimming cost V 1 base and J 14 bases, with 12 bases left between them. The CDR3 has 12 residues. The CDR3 loop reads CASSLDSGKEFF. In nucleotides, the CDR3 is TGTGCCAGCAGCTTAGATTCGGGGAAGGAGTTCTTC. Combining the CDR3 with reference TRBV7-8 and TRBJ2-1 gives the whole variable domain GAGVSQSPRYKVAKRGQDVALRCDPISGHVSLFWYQQALGQGPEFLTYFQNEAQLDKSGLPSDRFFAERPEGSVSTLKIQRTQQEDSAVYLCASSLDSGKEFFGPGTRLTVL.

The gene calls are TRBV12-3 or TRBV12-4 and TRBJ2-3, with TRBD1 as a possible D gene (5 bases). Deletions cut 6 bases from V and 1 base from J, with 14 bases between. CDR3 length equals 15 residues. The CDR3 bases are TGTGCCAGCAGCCTTGATTTGACAGGCACAGATACGCAGTATTTT. Protein product: CASSLDLTGTDTQYF.

In its sample, this clonotype was seen many times. V usage is TRBV18 and J usage is TRBJ1-5, with D possibly matching TRBD1 (5 bases). There are 14 residues in the CDR3. V was trimmed by 3 bases and J by 7 bases, leaving 13 bases between them. The germline V gene encodes CDR1 KGHSH and CDR2 LQKENI. CDR3 region: CASSPQGFDQPQHF. DNA of the CDR3: TGTGCCAGCTCACCGCAGGGTTTCGACCAGCCCCAGCATTTT. Complete variable domain (other parts from reference TRBV18 and TRBJ1-5): NAGVMQNPRHLVRRRGQEARLRCSPMKGHSHVYWYRQLPEEGLKFMVYLQKENIIDESGMPKERFSAEFPKEGPSILRIQQVVRGDSAAYFCASSPQGFDQPQHFGDGTRLSIL.

This clonotype has ten or more counts. V and J are TRBV12-3 or TRBV12-4 and TRBJ1-2; the D is unclear. The germline V and J ends were trimmed by 6 bases and 4 bases, with 9 bases remaining between them. The CDR3 is made up of 12 amino acids. As DNA, the CDR3 is TGTGCCAGCAGAAGTGGTGGCTATGGCTACACCTTC. It encodes CASRSGGYGYTF.

This clonotype appeared a few times. This rearrangement joins TRBV24-1 to TRBJ2-5, with 10 bases matching TRBD1. Germline V gives CDR1 KGHDR, CDR2 SFDVKD. The CDR3 spans 16 residues. Trimming at V came to 4 bases and at J to 1 base, leaving 5 bases not matched to a gene. Here the CDR3 DNA reads TGTGCCACCAGTGAGCCCGGGACAGGGGTCCAAGAGACCCAGTACTTC. Amino acid sequence: CATSEPGTGVQETQYF.

This clonotype was counted between two and nine times. The chain uses TRBV20-1 and TRBJ2-7; the match to TRBD2 covers 7 bases. CDR1 and CDR2 from the germline V gene are DFQATT and SNEGSKA (reference sequence). V trimming: 3 bases; J trimming: 1 base; junction bases outside the gene matches: 9. The CDR3 is 15 residues long. CDR3 DNA: TGCAGTGCTAGTGAGACTAGCCGGCTTTCCTACGAGCAGTACTTC. Translating it yields CSASETSRLSYEQYF.

The rearrangement joins TRBV7-9 to TRBJ1-4; the match to TRBD1 covers 7 bases. Germline assignment: CDR1 SEHNR and CDR2 FQNEAQ (reference sequence). V gave up 8 bases and J gave up 8 bases; unmatched junction bases: 5. The CDR3 has 12 residues. CDR3 protein: CASARGGEKLFF. CDR3 coding DNA: TGTGCCAGCGCCAGGGGGGGCGAAAAACTGTTTTTT. Full variable domain (rest looked up from reference TRBV7-9 and TRBJ1-4): DTGVSQNPRHKITKRGQNVTFRCDPISEHNRLYWYRQTLGQGPEFLTYFQNEAQLEKSRLLSDRFSAERPKGSFSTLEIQRTEQGDSAMYLCASARGGEKLFFGSGTQLSVL.

This clonotype was counted many times. The chain couples TRBV9 to TRBJ2-1, with D uncertain. The V end lost 4 bases, the J end lost 10 bases, and 21 bases lay between the germline ends. From germline, CDR1 is SGDLS and CDR2 YYNGEE. The CDR3 is 15 amino acids. CDR3 protein: CASSPKGSTLGEQFF. CDR3 in DNA: TGTGCCAGCAGCCCTAAAGGCTCCACACTCGGAGAGCAGTTCTTC. Using reference TRBV9 and TRBJ2-1 for the parts outside the CDR3, the full variable domain is DSGVTQTPKHLITATGQRVTLRCSPRSGDLSVYWYQQSLDQGLQFLIQYYNGEERAKGNILERFSAQQFPDLHSELNLSSLELGDSALYFCASSPKGSTLGEQFFGPGTRLTVL.